This TCR beta chain was documented in a study of T cell repertoires in cytomegalovirus infection. Study-wide background: The public TCR beta signatures pointed to both CMV infection and matching HLA type.

Overall study results and limits: CMV-specific TCR beta clonotypes restricted by HLA-C dominated the ex vivo response. Accumulated public TCR beta family frequency recognized individuals carrying CMV together with the relevant HLA.

Each CDR3 protein gets one entry after TCRdb re-called the reads with MiXCR. Here the sample spans about 450,000 distinct CDR3 sequences, roughly 30% being singletons. V gave up 4 bases and J gave up 4 bases; unmatched junction bases: 6. This CDR3 comprises 15 residues. This clonotype was observed a handful of times. What it binds is not known. The clonotype was recovered from a human donor in good health (CMV status not recorded). Some clones in this sample may be carry-over from other donors' samples. The V call is TRBV23-1, the J call TRBJ2-1; 8 bases are shared with TRBD1. TRBV23-1 is an open reading frame, and its role is uncertain. Sequencing was performed on PBMCs. In DNA form, the CDR3 reads TGCGCCAGCAGTCCTTCACAGGGGGTTTACAATGAGCAGTTCTTC. Protein: CASSPSQGVYNEQFF.